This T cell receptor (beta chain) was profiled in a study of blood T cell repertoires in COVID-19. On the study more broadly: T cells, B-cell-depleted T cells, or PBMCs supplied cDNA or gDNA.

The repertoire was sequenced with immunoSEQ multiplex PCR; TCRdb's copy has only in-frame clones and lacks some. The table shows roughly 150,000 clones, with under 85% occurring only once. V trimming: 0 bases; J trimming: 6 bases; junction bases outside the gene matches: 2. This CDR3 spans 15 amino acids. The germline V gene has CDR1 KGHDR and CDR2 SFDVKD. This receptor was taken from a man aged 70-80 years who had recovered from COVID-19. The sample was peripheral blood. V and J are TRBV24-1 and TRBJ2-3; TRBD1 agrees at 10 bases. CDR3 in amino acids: CATSDLGTGADTQYF. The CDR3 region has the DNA TGTGCCACCAGTGATTTGGGGACAGGGGCGGATACGCAGTATTTT.